The next 27 T cell receptor beta chains were all read from a single sample in a study of Tregs in tolerant kidney transplant recipients. Clones were read by immunoSEQ multiplex PCR, and TCRdb kept only the in-frame ones, dropping some. This sample has some 250,000 clones, with about 86% found just once. What was sequenced was CD4+ T cells from blood. Every receptor here comes from a human donor in good health.

This chain links TRBV11-2 with TRBJ1-1, with D maybe TRBD1 (6 bases). This CDR3 is 14 amino acids long. Trimming took off 4 bases at V and 13 bases at J, with 22 bases between the two ends. CDR1 is SGHAT and CDR2 is FQNNGV in the germline V gene. CDR3 sequence (DNA): TGTGCCAGCAGCTCTCTTAGGCAGGGGCGAGAGGATTTCTTT. Its translation: CASSSLRQGREDFF.

The genes are TRBV7-9 and TRBJ2-1; 9 bases are shared with TRBD1. CDR3 length: 15 residues. Germline V CDR1 and CDR2: SEHNR, FQNEAQ (reference sequence). The junction had 5 bases not matched to a gene; V was cut back by 1 base and J by 7 bases. DNA of the CDR3: TGTGCCAGCAGCTTAGGGACAGGGGACGGTAATGAGCAGTTCTTC. Translation gives CASSLGTGDGNEQFF.

The rearrangement links TRBV5-4 to TRBJ1-5; the D gene is possibly TRBD1 (5 bases). With 0 bases removed from V and 6 bases from J, the gap between germline ends came to 10 bases. This CDR3 spans 14 amino acids. CDR1 and CDR2 (germline): SGHNT, YYREEE (reference sequence). DNA for the CDR3: TGTGCCAGCAGCTTGGATAGGGGCGCTCAGCCCCAGCATTTT. Translation gives CASSLDRGAQPQHF.

The J gene is TRBJ1-4, the V gene TRBV7-9; 7 nucleotides align to TRBD1. The V gene end was trimmed by 8 bases and the J gene end by 4 bases; junction bases not matched to a gene: 10. Germline V gene data show CDR1 as SEHNR and CDR2 as FQNEAQ (reference sequence). The CDR3 runs to 15 residues. The CDR3 DNA reads TGTGCCAGCGGTCCCCCCGACAGGGTTAATGAAAAACTGTTTTTT. Translated: CASGPPDRVNEKLFF.

V gene TRBV5-1 combines with J gene TRBJ2-1; 7 bases map to TRBD1. Germline loops: CDR1 SGHRS, CDR2 YFSETQ. Trimming removed 4 bases from V and 7 bases from J; junction bases left unmatched: 8. CDR3 length equals 14 residues. Here the CDR3 reads CASSRGQVENEQFF. DNA for the CDR3: TGCGCCAGCAGCCGTGGACAGGTAGAAAATGAGCAGTTCTTC.

The rearrangement joins TRBV7-2 to TRBJ2-5; no clear D. The ends were cut back, 3 bases at V and 5 bases at J, with 4 bases in the middle. Germline CDR1 reads SGHTA; CDR2 reads FQGNSA. The CDR3 covers 11 residues. CDR3 protein: CASSLLETQYF. The CDR3 nucleotides read TGTGCCAGCAGCTTGTTGGAGACCCAGTACTTC.

This clone showed up just a few times. This chain links TRBV30 with TRBJ2-5; TRBD1 aligns across 10 bases. There are 12 residues in the CDR3. The germline gives CDR1 GTSNPN, CDR2 SVGIG (reference sequence). V was pared by 5 bases and J by 5 bases, with 2 bases of the junction left unmatched. CDR3 sequence: CAWGDRGETQYF. The CDR3 bases are TGTGCCTGGGGGGACAGGGGCGAGACCCAGTACTTC.

This clone turned up a few times. The J gene is TRBJ1-3, the V gene TRBV6-5, with D tentatively TRBD1 (6 bases). The ends were cut back, 8 bases at V and 6 bases at J, with 17 bases in the middle. This CDR3 contains 14 residues. CDR1 is MNHEY, CDR2 SVGAGI, per germline. The CDR3 reads CASRMGASENTIYF. The CDR3, as DNA: TGTGCCAGCCGAATGGGGGCTTCGGAAAACACCATATATTTT.

Comment on this clone: Different DNA sequences within this sample yield the same CDR3. The genes are TRBV5-1 and TRBJ2-3; D is tentatively TRBD1 or TRBD2 (6 bases each). The V gene's germline CDR1 is SGHRS and CDR2 YFSETQ. The CDR3 has 14 amino acids. V was pared by 3 bases and J by 3 bases, with 11 bases between. As DNA, the CDR3 is TGCGCCAGCAGCTCCCAGGGGAGGACAGATACGCAGTATTTT. Translation gives CASSSQGRTDTQYF.

The V and J genes are TRBV7-8 and TRBJ2-7; 7 nucleotides agree with TRBD1. Germline CDR1 and CDR2: SGHVS and FQNEAQ. The CDR3 covers 14 residues. Trimming took 3 bases from V and 4 from J; bases not matched to a gene: 6. CDR3 sequence (DNA): TGTGCCAGCAGCTTTTCGACAGGGAGATACGAGCAGTACTTC. Translated, it gives CASSFSTGRYEQYF.

V gene TRBV5-1 combines with J gene TRBJ2-2, with D possibly matching TRBD2 (5 bases). V lost 3 bases to trimming and J lost 6 bases, with 15 bases between them. The CDR3 contains 15 residues. The germline CDR1 and CDR2 sequences are SGHRS and YFSETQ. CDR3 loop: CASSSAGHRAGELFF. CDR3 nucleotide sequence: TGCGCCAGCAGCTCTGCGGGCCACCGGGCCGGGGAGCTGTTTTTT.

This CDR3 reads CASSLGQGVEAFF. As DNA, the CDR3 is TGCGCCAGCAGCTTGGGACAGGGGGTTGAAGCTTTCTTT. V is TRBV5-1 and J is TRBJ1-1; 9 nucleotides align to TRBD1. The junction had 1 base not matched to a gene; V was cut back by 0 bases and J by 7 bases. This CDR3 has 13 residues. The germline V gene encodes CDR1 SGHRS and CDR2 YFSETQ. Based on the CDR3 plus reference TRBV5-1 and TRBJ1-1, the full variable domain is KAGVTQTPRYLIKTRGQQVTLSCSPISGHRSVSWYQQTPGQGLQFLFEYFSETQRNKGNFPGRFSGRQFSNSRSEMNVSTLELGDSALYLCASSLGQGVEAFFGQGTRLTVV.

This clone appeared once. Written as DNA, the CDR3 is TGTGCCAGCCAAGGATTTAGCGGGGTATACAATGAGCAGTTCTTC. Its protein is CASQGFSGVYNEQFF. This chain links TRBV18 with TRBJ2-1, with 8 bases that match TRBD2. The V gene end was trimmed by 8 bases and the J gene end by 4 bases; junction bases not matched to a gene: 10. The CDR3 totals 15 residues. The V gene's germline CDR1 is KGHSH and CDR2 LQKENI.

The V gene is TRBV18, the J gene TRBJ1-1, with 9 bases matching TRBD1. The CDR3 is 14 amino acids. Germline V gene data show CDR1 as KGHSH and CDR2 as LQKENI. J lost 4 bases, V lost 4 bases, and 4 bases had no gene match. CDR3 region: CASSRTGDGTEAFF. The CDR3 region has the DNA TGTGCCAGCTCACGGACAGGGGATGGCACTGAAGCTTTCTTT.

The rearrangement links TRBV5-1 to TRBJ2-1, with 14 bases identical to TRBD2. The CDR3 has 19 amino acids. The V and J ends lost 3 bases and 0 bases, in that order; junction bases with no gene match: 8. Germline V gives CDR1 SGHRS, CDR2 YFSETQ. The CDR3: CASSSRTSGGSVSYNEQFF. The DNA for the CDR3 is TGCGCCAGCAGCTCCAGGACTAGCGGGGGGTCAGTCTCCTACAATGAGCAGTTCTTC.

V and J are TRBV30 and TRBJ2-1; D is unclear. Germline V gene sequence: CDR1 GTSNPN, CDR2 SVGIG (reference sequence). V lost 2 bases to trimming and J lost 6 bases, with 14 bases between them. The CDR3 sequence is 14 residues long. In nucleotides, the CDR3 is TGTGCCTGGAGTAGGGCTTGGACGCTCAATGAGCAGTTCTTC. It codes for CAWSRAWTLNEQFF.

The V call is TRBV6-5, the J call TRBJ2-1; D gene uncertain. The CDR3 is 15 amino acids. Germline V CDR1 and CDR2: MNHEY, SVGAGI. The V end was cut by 2 bases, the J end by 0 bases, with 8 bases between. CDR3 sequence: CASSYGKSSYNEQFF. CDR3 nucleotides: TGTGCCAGCAGTTACGGGAAGAGCTCCTACAATGAGCAGTTCTTC.

The V gene is TRBV14, the J gene TRBJ2-1, with unresolved D. The CDR3 runs 13 residues. V lost 3 bases and J 2 bases, leaving 5 bases between the germline ends. Germline CDR1 is SGHDN and CDR2 is FVKESK. CDR3 residues: CASSHDAYNEQFF. As DNA, the CDR3 is TGTGCCAGCAGCCATGACGCCTACAATGAGCAGTTCTTC.

V and J are TRBV11-2 and TRBJ2-3; TRBD2 matches 12 bases. Germline V gene sequence: CDR1 SGHAT, CDR2 FQNNGV. This CDR3 spans 16 amino acids. Trimming at V came to 6 bases and at J to 7 bases, leaving 11 bases not matched to a gene. The CDR3 loop reads CASRDRLAGGLYTQYF. As DNA, the CDR3 is TGTGCCAGCAGGGACCGGCTAGCGGGGGGGCTGTATACGCAGTATTTT.

The rearrangement joins TRBV6-5 to TRBJ1-1, with D possibly being TRBD1 (6 bases). V lost 6 bases and J 5 bases, leaving 16 bases between the germline ends. Germline V gene lookup returns CDR1 MNHEY and CDR2 SVGAGI. CDR3 length: 14 amino acids. In nucleotides, the CDR3 is TGTGCCAGCAGCAGGGGAGGGGTGTGGACTGAAGCTTTCTTT. As protein: CASSRGGVWTEAFF.

On this clone: Distinct nucleotide sequences in the sample also encode this CDR3. The chain couples TRBV19 to TRBJ2-3, with D unclear. This CDR3 is 13 amino acids long. Trimming shortened V by 5 bases and J by 2 bases, and 8 bases separated the two germline ends. Per the germline V gene, CDR1 is LNHDA and CDR2 is SQIVND (reference sequence). The CDR3 nucleotides are TGTGCCAGTAGTCTGCGGCCCACAGATACGCAGTATTTT. Protein product: CASSLRPTDTQYF.

This clone has only one observation. The genes are TRBV4-1 and TRBJ2-7, with D perhaps TRBD1 (6 bases). The germline V and J ends were trimmed by 0 bases and 0 bases, with 9 bases remaining between them. CDR3 size: 15 residues. CDR1 is MGHRA, CDR2 YSYEKL, per germline. The CDR3 reads CASSQEIGGSYEQYF. Written as DNA, the CDR3 is TGCGCCAGCAGCCAAGAGATAGGGGGCTCCTACGAGCAGTACTTC.

The J gene is TRBJ1-1, the V gene TRBV19; possibly TRBD1 for D (5 bases). This CDR3 contains 13 residues. CDR1 and CDR2 from the germline V gene are LNHDA and SQIVND (reference sequence). V was clipped by 3 bases and J by 4 bases, with 9 bases between them. The CDR3 protein is CASSIGGFTEAFF. The CDR3 bases are TGTGCCAGTAGTATCGGGGGTTTCACTGAAGCTTTCTTT. The entire variable domain, with the rest obtained from reference TRBV19 and TRBJ1-1, is as follows: DGGITQSPKYLFRKEGQNVTLSCEQNLNHDAMYWYRQDPGQGLRLIYYSQIVNDFQKGDIAEGYSVSREKKESFPLTVTSAQKNPTAFYLCASSIGGFTEAFFGQGTRLTVV.

The chain is built from TRBV4-1 and TRBJ2-5, with unresolved D. Germline V gene data show CDR1 as MGHRA and CDR2 as YSYEKL. The CDR3 is made up of 12 amino acids. The ends were cut back, 2 bases at V and 1 base at J, with 2 bases in the middle. Here the CDR3 DNA reads TGCGCCAGCAGCCAAATCCAAGAGACCCAGTACTTC. As protein: CASSQIQETQYF.

The CDR3: CASSPEGQGSYGYTF. CDR3 sequence (DNA): TGTGCCAGCAGTCCCGAGGGACAGGGATCATATGGCTACACCTTC. The V call is TRBV6-4, the J call TRBJ1-2, with 9 bases lining up with TRBD1. This CDR3 comprises 15 residues. Germline assignment: CDR1 MRHNA and CDR2 SNTAGT. V dropped 5 bases and J dropped 5; count of bases not matched to a gene: 9.

This clone was found a few times. V and J are TRBV5-4 and TRBJ2-7; 14 positions match TRBD2. Germline V CDR1 and CDR2: SGHNT, YYREEE (reference sequence). This CDR3 contains 16 residues. V trimming: 4 bases; J trimming: 0 bases; junction bases outside the gene matches: 3. The CDR3 sequence is CASSPGTSGSSYEQYF. In DNA form, the CDR3 reads TGTGCCAGCAGCCCCGGGACTAGCGGGAGCTCCTACGAGCAGTACTTC. Supplemented by reference TRBV5-4 and TRBJ2-7, the full variable domain reads ETGVTQSPTHLIKTRGQQVTLRCSSQSGHNTVSWYQQALGQGPQFIFQYYREEENGRGNFPPRFSGLQFPNYSSELNVNALELDDSALYLCASSPGTSGSSYEQYFGPGTRLTVT.

This clone was seen a few times. The chain combines TRBV6-5 with TRBJ1-4, with D maybe TRBD1 (6 bases). Germline CDR1 MNHEY, CDR2 SVGAGI. The CDR3 consists of 14 residues. Trimming removed 6 bases from V and 10 bases from J, with 18 bases in between. The CDR3: CASRTTRRGGKLFF. The CDR3 nucleotides read TGTGCCAGCAGGACTACCCGCAGGGGCGGAAAACTGTTTTTT.